This entry concerns a single TCR beta chain. Primers used in a second PCR of roughly 6 to 11 cycles were a sample-barcoded 5' primer and a J-beta primer mix. TCRdb reprocessed the 5' RACE reads with MiXCR, giving one entry per CDR3 protein. In the table there are hundreds of thousands of distinct CDR3 sequences, about 47% of which are singletons. This specimen comes from a study of blood T cells in healthy people across ages. The CDR3 totals 16 residues. Germline V gene data show CDR1 as LGHNA and CDR2 as YNFKEQ. The V and J ends lost 1 base and 1 base, in that order; junction bases with no gene match: 5.

The V gene is TRBV4-2, the J gene TRBJ2-3; 7 positions match TRBD2. The sample was blood. The clonotype comes from a man older than 75 in good health. CDR3 sequence: CASSQGGRVGTDTQYF. CDR3 in DNA: TGTGCCAGCAGCCAAGGAGGGAGGGTTGGCACAGATACGCAGTATTTT.